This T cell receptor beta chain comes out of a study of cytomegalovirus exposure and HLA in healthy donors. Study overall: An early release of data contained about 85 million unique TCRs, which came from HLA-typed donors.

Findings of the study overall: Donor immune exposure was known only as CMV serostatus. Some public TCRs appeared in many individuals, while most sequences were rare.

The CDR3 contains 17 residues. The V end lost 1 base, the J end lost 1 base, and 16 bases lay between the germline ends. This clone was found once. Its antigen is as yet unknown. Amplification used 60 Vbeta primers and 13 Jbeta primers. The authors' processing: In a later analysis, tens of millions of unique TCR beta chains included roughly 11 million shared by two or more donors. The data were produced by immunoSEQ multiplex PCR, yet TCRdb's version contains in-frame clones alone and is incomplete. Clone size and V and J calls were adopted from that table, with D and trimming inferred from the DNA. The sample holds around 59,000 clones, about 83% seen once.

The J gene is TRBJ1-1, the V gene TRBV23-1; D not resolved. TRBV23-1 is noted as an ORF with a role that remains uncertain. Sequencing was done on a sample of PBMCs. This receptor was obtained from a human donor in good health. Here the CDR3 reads CASSQFSLHLWNTEAFF. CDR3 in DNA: TGCGCCAGCAGTCAATTTAGCCTCCATCTTTGGAACACTGAAGCTTTCTTT.